The 27 T cell receptor beta chains reported below all come from one sample, sequenced in a study of cytomegalovirus exposure and HLA in healthy donors. It was with 60 Vbeta and 13 Jbeta primers that the PCR ran. The method was immunoSEQ multiplex PCR; TCRdb's version includes in-frame clones alone and lacks a portion of them. The sample yields 100,000 to 120,000 clones, 60% to 80% seen once. Specimen: PBMCs. The receptors stem from a man younger than 30 in good health and CMV-seropositive.

This chain's CDR3 is CASAAQGNTEAFF. The CDR3 DNA reads as TGTGCCAGCGCAGCACAGGGGAACACTGAAGCTTTCTTT. The V gene is TRBV7-3, the J gene TRBJ1-1, with D perhaps TRBD1 (6 bases). CDR3 length equals 13 residues. Germline values: CDR1 SGHTA, CDR2 FQGTGA. Trimming took 8 bases from V and 1 from J, leaving 11 bases between them.

This clone has a handful of counts. The chain carries TRBV4-1 and TRBJ2-1; D remains ambiguous. CDR3 length equals 15 residues. Trimming shortened V by 0 bases and J by 4 bases, and 10 bases separated the two germline ends. Germline V gene lookup returns CDR1 MGHRA and CDR2 YSYEKL. The DNA for the CDR3 is TGCGCCAGCAGCCAAGATCTGCAGATTTACAATGAGCAGTTCTTC. Translated: CASSQDLQIYNEQFF.

This clone occurred a few times. The chain is built from TRBV10-3 and TRBJ2-5; the match to TRBD1 covers 8 bases. The end of the DNA is better explained by TRBJ2-7, so the J call may be wrong. Germline assignment: CDR1 ENHRY and CDR2 SYGVKD. This CDR3 comprises 16 residues. Here the CDR3 reads CAISDLIGQGSYEQYF. CDR3 bases: TGTGCCATCAGTGATTTGATAGGACAGGGTAGCTACGAGCAGTACTTC.

The chain's CDR3 is CATTRDRGLNEQFF. As DNA, the CDR3 is TGTGCCACCACCCGGGACAGGGGGCTCAATGAGCAGTTCTTC. This chain connects TRBV15 to TRBJ2-1; 12 nucleotides agree with TRBD1. Losses at the gene ends were 7 bases for V and 6 bases for J; bases not matched to a gene: 4. From germline, CDR1 is LNHNV and CDR2 YYDKDF (reference sequence). The CDR3 is made up of 14 amino acids.

The rearrangement uses TRBV19 and TRBJ1-5, with 7 bases identical to TRBD1. This CDR3 region has 13 residues. CDR1 LNHDA and CDR2 SQIVND come from the germline V gene (reference sequence). Trimming cost V 6 bases and J 2 bases; bases outside gene matches: 1. The CDR3 DNA follows: TGTGCCAGTAGAGGGACAGGCAATCAGCCCCAGCATTTT. Protein: CASRGTGNQPQHF.

J is TRBJ2-7 and V is TRBV18; the match to TRBD1 covers 10 bases. The germline V gene encodes CDR1 KGHSH and CDR2 LQKENI. V lost 5 bases and J lost 4; bases outside the gene matches: 14. The CDR3 is 17 amino acids. CDR3 protein: CASSEHIGDRGTYEQYV. In DNA form, the CDR3 reads TGTGCCAGCTCAGAACACATCGGGGACAGGGGAACGTACGAGCAGTACGTC.

This clone was observed a few times. The chain couples TRBV7-8 to TRBJ1-5; TRBD1 matches 9 bases. CDR1 SGHVS and CDR2 FQNEAQ come from the germline V gene. The CDR3 spans 18 residues. V was clipped by 5 bases and J by 2 bases; unmatched bases: 13. The CDR3 coding sequence is TGTGCCAGCAGCACCGGGACAGGGAAAGTAACTGGCAATCAGCCCCAGCATTTT. Protein sequence: CASSTGTGKVTGNQPQHF.

DNA of the CDR3: TGCGCCAGCAGCGCCGGGGGGCTTTTTTACGAGCAGTACTTC. It specifies CASSAGGLFYEQYF. The rearrangement links TRBV5-1 to TRBJ2-7, with D perhaps TRBD2 (7 bases). CDR3 length: 14 amino acids. In germline, CDR1 is SGHRS, CDR2 YFSETQ. Trimming stripped 4 bases from V and 4 bases from J, with 15 bases between.

The gene calls are TRBV5-4 and TRBJ2-4; 16 positions agree with TRBD2. The germline V gene encodes CDR1 SGHNT and CDR2 YYREEE (reference sequence). J gave up 8 bases and V 7 bases, and 3 bases lay outside the gene matches. The CDR3 is 14 amino acids. The DNA for the CDR3 is TGTGCCAGCGGGACTAGCGGGGGGGCGGACATTCAGTACTTC. As protein: CASGTSGGADIQYF.

The chain is built from TRBV6-6 and TRBJ1-1, with a possible D match to TRBD1 (5 bases). This CDR3 comprises 15 residues. The V end lost 2 bases, the J end lost 10 bases, and 20 bases lay between the germline ends. Looked up from germline, CDR1 is MNHNY and CDR2 is SVGAGI (reference sequence). CDR3 protein: CASSYGQGSPFGAFF. CDR3 nucleotides: TGTGCCAGCAGTTACGGCCAGGGTTCCCCCTTTGGAGCTTTCTTT.

The gene calls are TRBV5-1 and TRBJ1-2; TRBD1 matches at 7 bases. In germline, CDR1 is SGHRS, CDR2 YFSETQ. The CDR3 has 13 residues. With 3 bases clipped from V and 6 bases from J, the junction kept 5 bases outside the gene matches. The CDR3 here is CASSSTGTDGYTF. The CDR3 region has the DNA TGCGCCAGCAGCTCGACAGGGACGGATGGCTACACCTTC.

The rearrangement joins TRBV4-1 to TRBJ1-2; D is uncertain. CDR3 length: 16 amino acids. Germline values: CDR1 MGHRA, CDR2 YSYEKL. V lost 0 bases and J lost 0, with 11 bases in between. The CDR3 nucleotides are TGCGCCAGCAGCCAAGATGTGGCCCGAACTAACTATGGCTACACCTTC. It encodes CASSQDVARTNYGYTF.

The rearrangement joins TRBV5-1 to TRBJ1-1; possibly TRBD1 for D (5 bases). This CDR3 region has 14 residues. Between the trimmed V and J ends, which lost 0 bases and 5 bases, there was a span of 11 bases. Germline V gene sequence: CDR1 SGHRS, CDR2 YFSETQ. For the CDR3, the DNA is TGCGCCAGCAGCTTGGCCAGGGATAGGACTGAAGCTTTCTTT. It encodes CASSLARDRTEAFF.

The chain carries TRBV11-3 and TRBJ1-1; D remains unclear. Trimming took 5 bases from V and 2 from J, leaving 12 bases between them. Germline V gene data show CDR1 as SGHNT and CDR2 as YENEEA. This CDR3 has 14 amino acids. CDR3 in amino acids: CASSPRAGNTEAFF. The CDR3 DNA is TGTGCCAGCAGCCCAAGGGCGGGTAACACTGAAGCTTTCTTT.

The rearrangement links TRBV6-6 to TRBJ2-1, with D perhaps TRBD2 (6 bases). Germline assignment: CDR1 MNHNY and CDR2 SVGAGI (reference sequence). The V and J ends lost 6 bases and 7 bases respectively, with 10 bases between them. The CDR3 is made up of 12 amino acids. The CDR3 DNA reads as TGTGCCAGCAGACGTGGGGGGAATGAGCAGTTCTTC. It codes for CASRRGGNEQFF.

The chain carries TRBV5-4 and TRBJ1-2; D unresolved. The CDR3 is 14 residues long. Deletions cut 2 bases from V and 0 bases from J, with 8 bases between. CDR1 and CDR2 (germline): SGHNT, YYREEE (reference sequence). The CDR3 DNA follows: TGTGCCAGCAGCTTCGTTTTCGCTAACTATGGCTACACCTTC. This gives the protein CASSFVFANYGYTF.

This chain connects TRBV27 to TRBJ1-1, with unresolved D. The germline V gene has CDR1 MNHEY and CDR2 SMNVEV (reference sequence). Trimming removed 2 bases at V and 1 base at J, with 11 bases between. The CDR3 runs to 15 residues. The CDR3 spells CASSLLPGRNTEAFF. Written as DNA, the CDR3 is TGTGCCAGCAGTTTACTACCGGGGAGGAACACTGAAGCTTTCTTT.

This clone was found once. CDR3 nucleotide sequence: TGCGCCAGCAGGGGGCCAGCGGGGGGGCAAGAGACCCAGTACTTC. Translating gives CASRGPAGGQETQYF. The V call is TRBV5-1, the J call TRBJ2-5; TRBD2 matches at 10 bases. With 5 bases clipped from V and 2 bases from J, the junction kept 6 bases outside the gene matches. Germline V gene lookup returns CDR1 SGHRS and CDR2 YFSETQ. This CDR3 region has 15 residues. Using reference TRBV5-1 and TRBJ2-5 for the parts outside the CDR3, the full variable domain is KAGVTQTPRYLIKTRGQQVTLSCSPISGHRSVSWYQQTPGQGLQFLFEYFSETQRNKGNFPGRFSGRQFSNSRSEMNVSTLELGDSALYLCASRGPAGGQETQYFGPGTRLLVL.

The rearrangement links TRBV6-5 to TRBJ2-3; 8 nucleotides align to TRBD1. CDR3 length: 16 residues. With V trimmed by 4 bases and J by 6 bases, 12 bases remained unmatched. Germline V gives CDR1 MNHEY, CDR2 SVGAGI. For the CDR3, the DNA is TGTGCCAGCAGTTTATTAGCCGGGACAGGAATCGATACGCAGTATTTT. It codes for CASSLLAGTGIDTQYF.

The CDR3 nucleotides read TGCGCCAGCAGCTCGGTGTTTGGTTCGGGCTATGGCTACACCTTC. It specifies CASSSVFGSGYGYTF. The genes are TRBV5-1 and TRBJ1-2; the D is unclear. The CDR3 runs to 15 residues. V shed 3 bases and J shed 4 bases, with 16 bases lying between them. In germline, CDR1 is SGHRS, CDR2 YFSETQ.

V usage is TRBV25-1 and J usage is TRBJ2-5, with 8 bases aligning to TRBD2. From germline, CDR1 is MGHDK and CDR2 SYGVNS. The CDR3 has 17 amino acids. V trimming: 6 bases; J trimming: 3 bases; junction bases outside the gene matches: 15. DNA of the CDR3: TGTGCCAGCAGCCCAGGGTGGCGGGGGGCCCCCGAAGAGACCCAGTACTTC. Translation gives CASSPGWRGAPEETQYF.

The chain carries TRBV5-1 and TRBJ2-2, with 8 bases that match TRBD1. This CDR3 has 14 amino acids. The germline CDR1 and CDR2 sequences are SGHRS and YFSETQ. The V segment lost 4 bases and the J segment 6 bases; nucleotides outside the gene matches: 5. The CDR3 is CASSVPQGAGELFF. The CDR3 DNA is TGCGCCAGCAGCGTCCCACAGGGGGCCGGGGAGCTGTTTTTT.

This rearrangement joins TRBV30 to TRBJ1-4; D might be TRBD1 (5 bases). Trimming took 1 base from V and 7 from J, leaving 10 bases between them. Germline loops: CDR1 GTSNPN, CDR2 SVGIG (reference sequence). This CDR3 has 13 residues. CDR3 region: CAWSAGLGEKLFF. The CDR3 nucleotides are TGTGCCTGGAGTGCAGGGTTGGGTGAAAAACTGTTTTTT.

The chain combines TRBV28 with TRBJ1-2; 9 nucleotides agree with TRBD1. Trimming removed 4 bases from V and 3 bases from J; junction bases left unmatched: 6. Germline CDR1 and CDR2: MDHEN and SYDVKM. This CDR3 spans 15 amino acids. CDR3 coding DNA: TGTGCCAGCAGTTCCTGGACAGGGGCCTACTATGGCTACACCTTC. This encodes CASSSWTGAYYGYTF.

This clone was recorded only once. The chain is built from TRBV28 and TRBJ1-4; D uncertain. Per the germline V gene, CDR1 is MDHEN and CDR2 is SYDVKM. The CDR3 sequence is 16 residues long. V gave up 4 bases and J gave up 6 bases, with 18 bases separating them. This chain's CDR3 is CASSSSRDSAYEKLFF. The CDR3 bases are TGTGCCAGCAGTTCCTCGAGGGATAGTGCTTATGAAAAACTGTTTTTT.

The CDR3 reads CASSLARGNTEAFF. CDR3 nucleotides: TGTGCCAGCAGCTTGGCCCGCGGGAACACTGAAGCTTTCTTT. This chain joins TRBV5-4 and TRBJ1-1; unclear D gene. The CDR3 has 14 residues. Germline V gives CDR1 SGHNT, CDR2 YYREEE (reference sequence). V gave up 0 bases and J gave up 1 base, with 7 bases separating them.

The genes are TRBV6-1 and TRBJ2-3, with D perhaps matching TRBD1 (6 bases). The CDR3 consists of 14 residues. V lost 6 bases to trimming and J lost 3 bases, with 13 bases between them. The germline gives CDR1 MNHNS, CDR2 SASEGT. This chain's CDR3 is CASRKGEGTDTQYF. Here the CDR3 DNA reads TGTGCCAGCAGGAAGGGGGAAGGGACAGATACGCAGTATTTT.